The source of this T cell receptor (beta chain) is a study of B cell selection in AIRE deficiency. The CDR3 is 16 amino acids. The V and J ends lost 2 bases and 5 bases, in that order; junction bases with no gene match: 10. Germline CDR1 is MNHEY and CDR2 is SVGAGI. TCRdb's table, derived via immunoSEQ multiplex PCR, lists solely in-frame clones and lacks some. Of fewer than 30,000 clones detected, approximately 96% appear once; the ten largest clones hold less than 0.25%. Sorting defined conventional CD4 T cells as CD4+CD127+. The chain employs TRBV6-5 and TRBJ2-7, with 9 bases matching TRBD1. The TCR comes from a human donor with AIRE deficiency. Sequenced material: conventional CD4+ T cells sorted from PBMCs. The DNA of the CDR3 is TGTGCCAGCAGTTACACGTACCCGGGACAGGGTAACGAGCAGTACTTC. Translated, it gives CASSYTYPGQGNEQYF.